This T cell receptor (beta chain) was identified during a study of control samples from healthy donors and cancer patients. Measured with immunoSEQ multiplex PCR; TCRdb has only the in-frame clones, and not every one. The table records around 190,000 clones, around 90% of them present only once. The V gene end was trimmed by 4 bases and the J gene end by 6 bases; junction bases not matched to a gene: 13. Germline CDR1 and CDR2: MDHEN and SYDVKM. This CDR3 is 16 amino acids long. The chain combines TRBV28 with TRBJ1-1, with 8 bases lining up with TRBD1. The specimen sequenced was blood. The sequence was obtained from a young man in good health. CDR3 sequence reads: CASSSSPGTGRAEAFF. The CDR3 nucleotides are TGTGCCAGCAGTTCGAGTCCCGGGACAGGAAGGGCTGAAGCTTTCTTT.